Listed here is a single TCR beta chain. The germline V gene has CDR1 MNHEY and CDR2 SVGAGI. CDR3 length: 14 residues. J lost 9 bases, V lost 8 bases, and 11 bases had no gene match. In the study's own analysis: Nucleated cell number was recorded as an estimate derived from reference gene primer amplification. Measured with immunoSEQ multiplex PCR; TCRdb has only the in-frame clones, and not every one. Clone size and V and J calls were adopted from that table, with D and trimming inferred from the DNA. Counted here are over 45,000 clones, 84% occurring once; the ten biggest clones make up about 4.5%. The data were obtained in a study of blood T cell repertoires in COVID-19. Whole-study context: There were acute and convalescent COVID-19 samples, and they came from the United States, Italy and Spain. The analysed material was cDNA or gDNA that came from T cells, B-cell-depleted T cells, or PBMCs.

This chain connects TRBV6-5 to TRBJ1-4; 8 nucleotides agree with TRBD1. This TCR was sampled from a man in his fifties with active COVID-19. Input material: peripheral blood. Written as DNA, the CDR3 is TGTGCCAGCGGGGAGGGGACAGGAAGACAAAAACTGTTTTTT. It specifies CASGEGTGRQKLFF.